This TCR beta chain was sequenced during a study of blood T cell repertoires in COVID-19 (dated by TCRdb to 2018 to 2020). Notes on the research overall: The collaborator samples originated in the United States, Italy and Spain and spanned the acute and convalescent phases of COVID-19. The material from the prospective study consisted of cDNA or gDNA derived from T cells, B-cell-depleted T cells, or PBMCs. The dataset comprised deeply sampled blood TCRbeta repertoires from subjects exposed to, actively infected with, or recovered from COVID-19. A freely available public database, intended as a resource for researchers studying the immune response to SARS-CoV-2, is where the repertoires were released. Samples came from the ongoing ImmuneRACE study (first 160 participants) plus 1,254 subjects from 6 global collaborators. A de-identified subject ID, COVID-19 status, age in years and sex were almost always included in the sample metadata. Where available, HLA class I and class II types were obtained from metadata supplied by the sample provider rather than from assay-based typing.

TCRbeta CDR3 regions were amplified from genomic DNA using the immunoSEQ Assay, a bias-controlled multiplex PCR. Turning to the authors' computational methods: Within the assay, amplification of reference gene primers was used to estimate how many nucleated cells each sample contained. To quantify the absolute abundance of each unique TCRbeta CDR3 rearrangement, sequence reads were collapsed and filtered. For each sample, productive Simpson clonality was calculated by taking the square root of Simpson's diversity index across productive rearrangements. In TCRdb, the immuneACCESS table is reduced to in-frame sequences with V and J assigned. These tables do not hold every clone; where another copy was compared, an unresolved V gene accounts for under half, and the others remain unexplained. V and J calls and clone size are those listed in that table; D and trimming were worked out from the DNA. Here the sample has 200,000 to 250,000 clones; more than 80% occur a single time. The ten largest clonotypes hold about 7.8% of the sample.

One collaborating source in Seattle enrolled patients during active infection and followed them longitudinally through the course of disease. Collaborating institutions collected whole blood in K2EDTA tubes following their own protocols. For TCRbeta analysis, collaborators shipped samples in one of three forms: frozen whole blood, isolated PBMCs, or DNA extracted from either of those sample types. Here is what the overall study found, with its caveats: How much clinical and demographic metadata was included differed by source and by participant, and the metadata was provided uncurated.

Turning to this clone: Its specific antigen is unknown. No base quality values were provided; no much bigger clone lies one nucleotide off.

The germline V gene yields SNHLY for CDR1 and FYNNEI for CDR2. The cysteine opens and the phenylalanine closes a CDR3 of 15 amino acids. Of all the DNA, just the CDR3 is kept, 45 bases in frame from base 1. The trim is 5 bases for V and 4 bases for J, with a gap of 18 bases between the germline ends. This sequence uses TRBV2 and TRBJ2-7, with a weak D call of TRBD2 (7 bases match). This TCR came from a woman older than 75 with COVID-19, enrolled during active disease. Sequenced material: peripheral blood. The DNA sequence reads TGTGCCAGCAGTTTTGAGGGGGGGCGGGTGTACGAGCAGTACTTC. This translates into CASSFEGGRVYEQYF.